The T cell receptor beta chain under discussion was sequenced for a study of blood T cells in healthy people across ages (dated by TCRdb to between 2015 and 2016). In terms of the full investigation: Template switching captured roughly one uniquely barcoded TCR beta cDNA molecule per two T cells in model experiments. To avoid experimental bias, donors of different ages were spread randomly across the sequencing lanes. To track age-related changes in TCR beta repertoire diversity, the study relied on deep sequencing normalized with unique cDNA molecular identifiers. Two additional independent replicas of 1 million unique cDNA reads from the same blood draw were analyzed for two donors (one aged 18 to 29 and one aged 80 or older). Four age groups were formed from the donors: young (average approximately 15 years), middle-aged (more than 35), aged (under 70) and long-lived (around 82). Results the study describes overall, beyond this receptor: Since profiling was done on bulk unsorted PBMCs, naive and antigen-experienced compartments could not be conclusively compared. Donor CMV infection status was unknown, potentially confounding age-related changes in expanded clonotypes. Estimates of total diversity from one million sequenced T cells were regarded as lower bounds and underestimates. Observed TCR beta diversity per million T cells fell roughly linearly with age, and a significant reduction was already apparent by age around 40. The long-lived group showed more naive CD4+ T cells, fewer expanded clones and increased TCR diversity than the aged group, suggesting age selection. The percentage of naive T cells measured by flow cytometry correlated strongly with observed TCR beta diversity.

The roughly 39 donors, aged about 6 to 100 years, were systemically healthy Caucasian individuals from Russia. Each donor gave ten milliliters of peripheral blood, collected into EDTA-treated Vacutainer tubes. Ficoll-Paque density-gradient centrifugation was used to isolate PBMCs, with at least 6 million obtained per sample. Trizol reagent was used to extract total RNA from PBMCs, with at least 5.5 micrograms per sample. Naive CD45RAhigh/CD27high T cell percentages were measured by flow cytometry on a PBMC aliquot from every donor. This clonotype was seen a handful of times. No antigen is known for it. No base quality information exists; no much larger clone differs at one position. V is pared back by 1 base and J by 10 bases, with 16 bases lying between the germline termini. As encoded in the germline V gene, CDR1 is MGHDK while CDR2 is SYGVNS. Measured from the cysteine to the phenylalanine, the CDR3 is 14 residues long. CDR3 DNA is the only sequence kept; it has 42 bases, read in frame from the first base.

Preparation of the library involved 5' RACE. These reads were obtained on an Illumina HiSeq 2500. The second PCR ran for about 7 to 11 cycles and used a J-beta primer mix along with a sample-barcoded 5' primer. Each TCR beta cDNA molecule received a unique molecular identifier from a template-switch 5' adaptor carrying 12 random nucleotides. Each sample yielded at least 2.5 million CDR3-containing paired-end reads. The Mint cDNA synthesis kit, primed by a TRBC-specific oligonucleotide, was used to synthesize first-strand cDNA from all RNA. Following uracil-DNA glycosylase treatment, all cDNA underwent a first 18-cycle PCR with the universal primers M1SS and BC2_uni_R. On the authors' methods: Each sample was normalized by randomly selecting 1 million high-quality reads, each carrying a distinct molecular identifier. Reads with shared molecular identifiers were discarded instead of being binned into consensus sequences. CDR3 identification, clonotype clustering and error correction used MiTCR with a Q25 quality threshold and the strictest error-elimination algorithm. Lower-bound total TCR beta diversity was estimated with a nonparametric unseen species model using Euler transformation. Through fastp at Q25 and MiXCR, TCRdb rebuilt clones from the public reads, retaining in-frame beta chains. For every CDR3 protein sequence, its rows merge into one entry that carries the most common genes and DNA. The V and J calls shown here were made by TCRdb, not taken from the authors' results. For this sample the table gives approximately 830,000 distinct CDR3 sequences, of which approximately 59% were detected only once. The ten largest clones take up around a quarter of the sample.

The sequence came from a man aged 25-45 years in good health. The V and J segments used are TRBV25-1 and TRBJ2-5; the D segment cannot be called with confidence. Sample: blood. The CDR3 region has the sequence CASSESKETDVQYF. The sequenced DNA is TGTGCCAGCAGTGAATCGAAGGAGACCGATGTCCAGTACTTC.